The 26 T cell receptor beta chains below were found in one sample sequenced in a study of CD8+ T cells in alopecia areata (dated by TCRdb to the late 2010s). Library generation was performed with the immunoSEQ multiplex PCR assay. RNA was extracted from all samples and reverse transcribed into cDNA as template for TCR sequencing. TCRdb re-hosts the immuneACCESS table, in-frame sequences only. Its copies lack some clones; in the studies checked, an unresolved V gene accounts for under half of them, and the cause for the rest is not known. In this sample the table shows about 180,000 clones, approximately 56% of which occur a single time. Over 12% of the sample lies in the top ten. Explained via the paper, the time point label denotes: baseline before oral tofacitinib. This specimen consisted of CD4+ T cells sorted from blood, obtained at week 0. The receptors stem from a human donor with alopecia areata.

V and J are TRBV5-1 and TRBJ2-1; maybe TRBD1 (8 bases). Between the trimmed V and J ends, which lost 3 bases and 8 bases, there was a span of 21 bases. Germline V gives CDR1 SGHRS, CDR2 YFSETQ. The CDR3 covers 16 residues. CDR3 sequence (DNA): TGCGCCAGCAGCTCCAAAACAGGGGGGGTTGTCCATGAGCAGTTCTTC. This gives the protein CASSSKTGGVVHEQFF.

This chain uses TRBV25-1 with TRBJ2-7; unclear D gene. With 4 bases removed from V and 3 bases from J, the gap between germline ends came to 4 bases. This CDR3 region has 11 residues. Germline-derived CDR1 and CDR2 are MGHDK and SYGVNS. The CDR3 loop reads CASSALYEQYF. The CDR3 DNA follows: TGTGCCAGCAGTGCCCTCTACGAGCAGTACTTC.

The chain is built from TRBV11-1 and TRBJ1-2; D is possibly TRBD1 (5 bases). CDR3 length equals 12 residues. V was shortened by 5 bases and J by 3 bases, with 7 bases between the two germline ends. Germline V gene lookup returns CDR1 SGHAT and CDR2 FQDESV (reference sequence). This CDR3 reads CASSVGDYGYTF. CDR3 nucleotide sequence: TGTGCCAGCAGCGTGGGGGACTATGGCTACACCTTC.

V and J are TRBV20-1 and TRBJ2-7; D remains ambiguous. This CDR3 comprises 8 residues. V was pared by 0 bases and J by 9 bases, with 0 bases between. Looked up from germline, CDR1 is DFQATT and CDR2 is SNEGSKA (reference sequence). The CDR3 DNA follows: TGCAGTGCTAGAGAGCAGTACTTC. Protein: CSAREQYF.

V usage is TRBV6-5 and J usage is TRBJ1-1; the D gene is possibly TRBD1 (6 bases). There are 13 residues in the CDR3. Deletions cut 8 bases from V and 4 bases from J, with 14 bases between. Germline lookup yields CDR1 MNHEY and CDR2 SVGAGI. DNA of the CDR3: TGTGCCAGCGAGCGTCCGGGGGCCACTGAAGCTTTCTTT. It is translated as CASERPGATEAFF.

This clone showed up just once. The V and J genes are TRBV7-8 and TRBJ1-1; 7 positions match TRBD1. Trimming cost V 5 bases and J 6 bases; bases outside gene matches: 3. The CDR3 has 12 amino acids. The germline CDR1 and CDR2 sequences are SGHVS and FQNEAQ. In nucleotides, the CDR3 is TGTGCCAGCAGCAACAGGGGCGCTGAAGCTTTCTTT. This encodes CASSNRGAEAFF.

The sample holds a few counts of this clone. The CDR3 spells CASSLKGFDEKLFF. CDR3 sequence (DNA): TGTGCCAGCAGCTTAAAAGGGTTCGACGAAAAACTGTTTTTT. The chain has TRBV7-9 and TRBJ1-4; D is uncertain. There are 14 residues in the CDR3. Germline-derived CDR1 and CDR2 are SEHNR and FQNEAQ (reference sequence). V gave up 2 bases and J gave up 8 bases, with 12 bases separating them.

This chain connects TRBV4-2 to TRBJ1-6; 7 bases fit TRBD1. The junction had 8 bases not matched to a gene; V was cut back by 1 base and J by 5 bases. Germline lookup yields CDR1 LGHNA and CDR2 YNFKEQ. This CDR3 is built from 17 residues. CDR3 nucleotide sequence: TGTGCCAGCAGCCAAGCCGGGACAGTCCTGAATAATTCACCCCTCCACTTT. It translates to CASSQAGTVLNNSPLHF.

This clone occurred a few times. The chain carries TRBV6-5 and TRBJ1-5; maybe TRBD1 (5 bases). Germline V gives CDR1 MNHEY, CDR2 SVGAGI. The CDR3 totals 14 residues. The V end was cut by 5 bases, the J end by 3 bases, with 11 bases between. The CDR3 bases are TGTGCCAGCAGTCTAACAGGTTTCAATCAGCCCCAGCATTTT. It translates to CASSLTGFNQPQHF.

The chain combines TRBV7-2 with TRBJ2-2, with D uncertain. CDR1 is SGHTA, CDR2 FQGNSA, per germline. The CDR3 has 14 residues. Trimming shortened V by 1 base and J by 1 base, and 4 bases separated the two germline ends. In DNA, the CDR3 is TGTGCCAGCAGCTTAGGACTGAACACCGGGGAGCTGTTTTTT. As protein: CASSLGLNTGELFF. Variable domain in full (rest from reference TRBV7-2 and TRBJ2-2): GAGVSQSPSNKVTEKGKDVELRCDPISGHTALYWYRQSLGQGLEFLIYFQGNSAPDKSGLPSDRFSAERTGGSVSTLTIQRTQQEDSAVYLCASSLGLNTGELFFGEGSRLTVL.

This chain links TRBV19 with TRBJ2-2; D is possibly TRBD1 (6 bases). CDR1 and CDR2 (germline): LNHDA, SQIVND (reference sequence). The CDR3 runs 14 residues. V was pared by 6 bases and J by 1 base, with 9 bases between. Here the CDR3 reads CASSTGMNTGELFF. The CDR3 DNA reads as TGTGCCAGTAGCACAGGGATGAACACCGGGGAGCTGTTTTTT.

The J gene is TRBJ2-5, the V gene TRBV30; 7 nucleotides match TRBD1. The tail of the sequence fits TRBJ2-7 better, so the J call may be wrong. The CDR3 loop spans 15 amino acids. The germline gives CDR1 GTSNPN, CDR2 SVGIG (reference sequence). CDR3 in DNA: TGTGCCTGGAGTGTACTCTGGACAGGCTCCTACGAGCAGTACTTC. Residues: CAWSVLWTGSYEQYF.

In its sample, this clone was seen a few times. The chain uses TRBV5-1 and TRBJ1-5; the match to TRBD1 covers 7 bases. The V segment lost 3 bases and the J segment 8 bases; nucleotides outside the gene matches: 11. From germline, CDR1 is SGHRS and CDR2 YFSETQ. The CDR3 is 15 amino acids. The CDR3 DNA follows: TGCGCCAGCAGCTCCTCAGGGGGACCCTCGGAGCCCCAGCATTTT. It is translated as CASSSSGGPSEPQHF.

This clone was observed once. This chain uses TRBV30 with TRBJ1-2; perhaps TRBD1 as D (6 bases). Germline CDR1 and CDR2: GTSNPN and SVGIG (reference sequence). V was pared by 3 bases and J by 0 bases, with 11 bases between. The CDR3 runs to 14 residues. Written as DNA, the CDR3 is TGTGCCTGGAGGCTGACAGGAACTAACTATGGCTACACCTTC. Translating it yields CAWRLTGTNYGYTF.

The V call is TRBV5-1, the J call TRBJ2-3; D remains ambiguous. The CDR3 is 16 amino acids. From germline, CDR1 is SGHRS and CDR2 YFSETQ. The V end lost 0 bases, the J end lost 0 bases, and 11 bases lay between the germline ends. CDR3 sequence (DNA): TGCGCCAGCAGCTTGGATTTTGGGTTAAGCACAGATACGCAGTATTTT. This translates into CASSLDFGLSTDTQYF.

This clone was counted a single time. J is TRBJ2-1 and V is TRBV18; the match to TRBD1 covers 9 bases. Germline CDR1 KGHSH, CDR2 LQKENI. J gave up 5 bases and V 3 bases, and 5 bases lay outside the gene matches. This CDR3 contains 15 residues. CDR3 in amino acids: CASSPTGGGHNEQFF. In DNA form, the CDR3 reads TGTGCCAGCTCACCCACAGGGGGCGGTCACAATGAGCAGTTCTTC.

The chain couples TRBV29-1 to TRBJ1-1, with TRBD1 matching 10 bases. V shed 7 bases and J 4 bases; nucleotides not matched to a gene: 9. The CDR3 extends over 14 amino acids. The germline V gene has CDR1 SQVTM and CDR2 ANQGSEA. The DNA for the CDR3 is TGCAGCGCCAAGGGAGGGACAGGGGTCACTGAAGCTTTCTTT. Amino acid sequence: CSAKGGTGVTEAFF. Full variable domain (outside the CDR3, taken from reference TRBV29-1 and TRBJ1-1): SAVISQKPSRDICQRGTSLTIQCQVDSQVTMMFWYRQQPGQSLTLIATANQGSEATYESGFVIDKFPISRPNLTFSTLTVSNMSPEDSSIYLCSAKGGTGVTEAFFGQGTRLTVV.

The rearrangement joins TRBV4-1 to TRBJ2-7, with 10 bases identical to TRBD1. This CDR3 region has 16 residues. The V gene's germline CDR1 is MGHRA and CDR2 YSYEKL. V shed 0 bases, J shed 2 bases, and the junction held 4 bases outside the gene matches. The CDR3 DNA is TGCGCCAGCAGCCAAGATACCGGGACAGGGGCCTACGAGCAGTACTTC. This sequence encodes CASSQDTGTGAYEQYF.

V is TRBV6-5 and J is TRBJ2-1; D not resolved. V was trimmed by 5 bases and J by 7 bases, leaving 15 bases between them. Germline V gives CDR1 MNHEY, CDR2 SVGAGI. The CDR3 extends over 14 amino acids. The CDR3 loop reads CASSESALLNEQFF. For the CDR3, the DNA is TGTGCCAGCAGTGAAAGCGCCCTATTGAATGAGCAGTTCTTC.

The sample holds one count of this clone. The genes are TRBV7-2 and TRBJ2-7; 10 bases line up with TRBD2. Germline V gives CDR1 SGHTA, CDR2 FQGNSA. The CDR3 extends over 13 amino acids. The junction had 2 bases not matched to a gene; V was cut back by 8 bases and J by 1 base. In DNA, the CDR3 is TGTGCCAGCCGACTAGCGGGTTCCTACGAGCAGTACTTC. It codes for CASRLAGSYEQYF.

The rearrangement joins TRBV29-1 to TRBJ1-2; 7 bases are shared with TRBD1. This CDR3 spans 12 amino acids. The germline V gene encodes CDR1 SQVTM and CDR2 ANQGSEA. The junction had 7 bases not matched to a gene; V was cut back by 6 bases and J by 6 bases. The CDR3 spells CSVQQGRHGYTF. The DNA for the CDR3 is TGCAGCGTCCAACAGGGGCGACATGGCTACACCTTC.

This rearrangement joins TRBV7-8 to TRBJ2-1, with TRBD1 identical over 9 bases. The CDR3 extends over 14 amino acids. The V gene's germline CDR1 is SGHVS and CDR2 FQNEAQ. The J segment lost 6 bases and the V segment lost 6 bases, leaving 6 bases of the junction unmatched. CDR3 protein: CASRRRDRVNEQFF. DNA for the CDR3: TGTGCCAGCAGACGCCGGGACAGGGTCAATGAGCAGTTCTTC.

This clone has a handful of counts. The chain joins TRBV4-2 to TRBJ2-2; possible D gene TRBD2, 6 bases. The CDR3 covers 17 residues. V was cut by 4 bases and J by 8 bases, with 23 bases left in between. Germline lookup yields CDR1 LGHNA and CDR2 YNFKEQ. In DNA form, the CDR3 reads TGTGCCAGCAGCCCCAGTGGGCGGGGATTCGCGAATGGGGAGCTGTTTTTT. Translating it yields CASSPSGRGFANGELFF.

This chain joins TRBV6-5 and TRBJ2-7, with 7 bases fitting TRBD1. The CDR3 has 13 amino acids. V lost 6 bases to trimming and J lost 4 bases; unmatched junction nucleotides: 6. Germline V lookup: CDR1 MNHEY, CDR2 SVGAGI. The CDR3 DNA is TGTGCCAGCAGGGCGACAGGGTCTTACGAGCAGTACTTC. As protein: CASRATGSYEQYF.

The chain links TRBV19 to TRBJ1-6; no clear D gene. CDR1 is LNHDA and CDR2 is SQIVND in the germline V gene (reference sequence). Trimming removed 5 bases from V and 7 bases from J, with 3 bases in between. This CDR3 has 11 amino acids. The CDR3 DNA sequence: TGTGCCAGTAGTCAAAATTCACCCCTCCACTTT. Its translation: CASSQNSPLHF.

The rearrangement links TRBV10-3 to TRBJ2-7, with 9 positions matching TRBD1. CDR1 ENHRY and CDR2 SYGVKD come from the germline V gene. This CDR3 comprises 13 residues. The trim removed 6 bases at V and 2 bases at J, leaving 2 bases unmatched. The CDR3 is CAIRGTGPYEQYF. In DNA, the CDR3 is TGTGCCATCAGGGGGACAGGGCCCTACGAGCAGTACTTC.